This T cell receptor beta chain was sequenced in a study of blood T cell repertoires in COVID-19. Study-wide background: Samples came from the United States, Italy and Spain, spanning acute and convalescent COVID-19.

Original analysis: Nucleated cell counts were estimated from reference gene primer amplification. Some clones are missing from TCRdb's copy, which holds only in-frame ones; the method was immunoSEQ multiplex PCR. V and J calls and clone size are those listed in that table; D and trimming were worked out from the DNA. The data contain about 310,000 clones, 89% of them singletons. In this sample, this clone turned up once. V shed 7 bases and J 2 bases; nucleotides not matched to a gene: 7. This CDR3 is 14 amino acids long. The germline V gene encodes CDR1 ENHRY and CDR2 SYGVKD. The sample taken for sequencing was PBMCs or T cells enriched from blood (not recorded which). This sequence joins TRBV10-3 and TRBJ2-7, with TRBD2 matching over 8 bases. This receptor was taken from a woman aged 25-40 years who had recovered from COVID-19. The CDR3 coding sequence is TGTGCCATCAACCATAGCGGGGAAACCTACGAGCAGTACTTC. Protein sequence: CAINHSGETYEQYF.